This TCR beta chain was sequenced for a study of T cell changes during pregnancy in multiple sclerosis. Sequenced by immunoSEQ multiplex PCR; TCRdb stores in-frame clones only, minus some. Seen here are roughly 53,000 clones, roughly 90% observed once, and the top ten hold roughly 3.2%. Germline lookup yields CDR1 LGHNA and CDR2 YSLEER. After removal of 0 bases from V and 2 bases from J, the junction contained 6 bases not matched to a gene. The CDR3 runs to 17 residues. This receptor was taken from a female donor with multiple sclerosis, enrolled in a pregnancy study. The V and J genes are TRBV4-3 and TRBJ2-3; the match to TRBD2 covers 9 bases. This material consisted of CD8+ T cells from peripheral blood mononuclear cells, taken before pregnancy. The CDR3 DNA reads TGCGCCAGCAGCCAAGATGGAGCGGGGGGTAACACAGATACGCAGTATTTT. Its protein is CASSQDGAGGNTDTQYF.